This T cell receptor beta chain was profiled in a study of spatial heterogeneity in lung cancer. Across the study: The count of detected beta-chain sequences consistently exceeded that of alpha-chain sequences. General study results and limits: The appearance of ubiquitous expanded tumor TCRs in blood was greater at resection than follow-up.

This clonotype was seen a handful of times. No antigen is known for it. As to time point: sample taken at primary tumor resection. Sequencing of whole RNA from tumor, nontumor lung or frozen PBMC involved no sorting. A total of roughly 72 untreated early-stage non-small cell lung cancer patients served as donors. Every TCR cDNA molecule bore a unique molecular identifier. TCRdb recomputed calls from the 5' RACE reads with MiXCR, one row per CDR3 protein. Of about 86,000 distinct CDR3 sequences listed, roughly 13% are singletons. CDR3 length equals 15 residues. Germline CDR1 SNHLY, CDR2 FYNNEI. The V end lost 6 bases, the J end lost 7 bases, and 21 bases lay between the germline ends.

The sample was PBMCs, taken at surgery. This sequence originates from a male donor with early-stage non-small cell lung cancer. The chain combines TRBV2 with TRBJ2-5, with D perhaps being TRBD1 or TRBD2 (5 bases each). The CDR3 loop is CASRQLGTSLGTQYF. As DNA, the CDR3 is TGTGCCAGCAGGCAACTTGGGACCTCTTTAGGGACCCAGTACTTC.